This T cell receptor beta chain comes out of a study of quantifying T cell responses using KT2 cells. Study details: Reverse transcription used primers in the TCR alpha and beta constant regions.

CDR3 length: 14 amino acids. Germline loops: CDR1 SGHNT, CDR2 YYREEE (reference sequence). V lost 2 bases and J lost 5; bases outside the gene matches: 3. This clonotype was counted ten times or more. A single-stranded UMI oligo with SP2 sequence was ligated to cDNA 3' ends. An equimolar mix of RC1.1 and RC1.2 primed the beta chain across TRBC1 and TRBC2. TCRdb re-called the UMI-ligation and nested PCR reads through MiXCR, storing one row per CDR3 protein. There are tens of thousands of distinct CDR3 sequences in the sample; 6% to 8% occur only once, and approximately 15% lies in the top ten. Unfractionated PBMC were spiked with known numbers of KT2 clone cells.

The sequence came from a human donor. The sequencing input was PBMCs spiked with cells of the T cell clone KT2. This chain uses TRBV5-4 with TRBJ2-7; 11 bases are shared with TRBD2. CDR3 protein: CASSFTSGGDEQYF. In DNA, the CDR3 is TGTGCCAGCAGCTTCACTAGCGGGGGAGACGAGCAGTACTTC.